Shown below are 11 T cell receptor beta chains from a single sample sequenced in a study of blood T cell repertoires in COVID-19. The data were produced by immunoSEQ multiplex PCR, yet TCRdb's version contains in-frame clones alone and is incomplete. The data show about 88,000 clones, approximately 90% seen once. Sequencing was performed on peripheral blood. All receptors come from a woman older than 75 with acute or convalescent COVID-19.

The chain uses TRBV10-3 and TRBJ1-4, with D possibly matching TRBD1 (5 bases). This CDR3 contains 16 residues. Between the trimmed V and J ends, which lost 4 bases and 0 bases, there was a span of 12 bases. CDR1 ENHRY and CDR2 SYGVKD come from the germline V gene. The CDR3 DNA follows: TGTGCCATCAGTGGGGACGGAGGGGCAACTAATGAAAAACTGTTTTTT. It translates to CAISGDGGATNEKLFF.

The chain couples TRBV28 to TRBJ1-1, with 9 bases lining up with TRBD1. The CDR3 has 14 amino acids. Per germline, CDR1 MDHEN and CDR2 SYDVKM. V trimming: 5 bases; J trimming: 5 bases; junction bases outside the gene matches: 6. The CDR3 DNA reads TGTGCCAGCAGTACCCCGGGACAGGGAACTGAAGCTTTCTTT. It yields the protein CASSTPGQGTEAFF.

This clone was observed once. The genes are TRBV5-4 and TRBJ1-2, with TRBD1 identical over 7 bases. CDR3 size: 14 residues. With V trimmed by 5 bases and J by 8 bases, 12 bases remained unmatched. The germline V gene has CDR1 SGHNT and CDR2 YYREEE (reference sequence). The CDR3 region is CASRRQGMAGGYTF. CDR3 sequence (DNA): TGTGCCAGCAGGCGACAGGGAATGGCGGGGGGCTACACCTTC.

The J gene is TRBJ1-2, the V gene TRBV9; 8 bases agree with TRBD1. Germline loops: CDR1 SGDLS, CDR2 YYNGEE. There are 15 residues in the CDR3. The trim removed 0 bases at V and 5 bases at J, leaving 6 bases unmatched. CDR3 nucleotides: TGTGCCAGCAGCGTAGATTCAGGGGGCGGATATGGCTACACCTTC. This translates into CASSVDSGGGYGYTF.

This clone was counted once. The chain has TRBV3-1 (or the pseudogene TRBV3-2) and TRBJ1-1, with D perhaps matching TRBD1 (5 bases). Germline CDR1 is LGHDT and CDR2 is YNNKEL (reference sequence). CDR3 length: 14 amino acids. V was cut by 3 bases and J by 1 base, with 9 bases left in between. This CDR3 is CASSQKTENTEAFF. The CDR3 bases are TGTGCCAGCAGCCAGAAGACAGAGAACACTGAAGCTTTCTTT.

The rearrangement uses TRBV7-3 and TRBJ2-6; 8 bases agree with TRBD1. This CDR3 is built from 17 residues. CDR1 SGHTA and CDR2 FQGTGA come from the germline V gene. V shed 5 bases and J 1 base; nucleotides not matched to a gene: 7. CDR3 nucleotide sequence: TGTGCCAGCAGCACCACAGGGGGTTGGTCTGGGGCCAACGTCCTGACTTTC. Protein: CASSTTGGWSGANVLTF.

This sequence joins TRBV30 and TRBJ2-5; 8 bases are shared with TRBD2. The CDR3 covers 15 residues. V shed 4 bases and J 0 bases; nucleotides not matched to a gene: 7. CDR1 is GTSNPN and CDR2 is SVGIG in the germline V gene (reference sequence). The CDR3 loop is CAWNPLAGYQETQYF. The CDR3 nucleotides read TGTGCCTGGAACCCCCTAGCGGGTTACCAAGAGACCCAGTACTTC.

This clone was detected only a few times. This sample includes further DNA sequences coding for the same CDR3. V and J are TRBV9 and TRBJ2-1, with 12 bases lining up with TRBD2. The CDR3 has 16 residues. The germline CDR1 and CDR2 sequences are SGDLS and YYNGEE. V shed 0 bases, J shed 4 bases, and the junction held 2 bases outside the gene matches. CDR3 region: CASSVALAGGYNEQFF. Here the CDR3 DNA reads TGTGCCAGCAGCGTAGCTCTAGCGGGGGGGTACAATGAGCAGTTCTTC.

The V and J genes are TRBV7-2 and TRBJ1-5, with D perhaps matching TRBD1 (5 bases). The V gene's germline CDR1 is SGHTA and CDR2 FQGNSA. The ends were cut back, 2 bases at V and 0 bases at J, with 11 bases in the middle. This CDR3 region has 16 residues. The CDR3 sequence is CASSLWTSISNQPQHF. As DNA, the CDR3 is TGTGCCAGCAGCTTATGGACATCCATTAGCAATCAGCCCCAGCATTTT. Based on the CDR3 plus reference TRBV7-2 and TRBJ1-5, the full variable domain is GAGVSQSPSNKVTEKGKDVELRCDPISGHTALYWYRQSLGQGLEFLIYFQGNSAPDKSGLPSDRFSAERTGGSVSTLTIQRTQQEDSAVYLCASSLWTSISNQPQHFGDGTRLSIL.

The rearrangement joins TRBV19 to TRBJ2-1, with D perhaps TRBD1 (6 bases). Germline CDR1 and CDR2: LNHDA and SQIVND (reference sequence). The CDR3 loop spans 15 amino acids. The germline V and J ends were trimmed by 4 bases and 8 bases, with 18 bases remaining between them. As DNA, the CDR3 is TGTGCCAGTAGTAGAGCCACAGGGATAATAGATGAGCAGTTCTTC. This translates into CASSRATGIIDEQFF.

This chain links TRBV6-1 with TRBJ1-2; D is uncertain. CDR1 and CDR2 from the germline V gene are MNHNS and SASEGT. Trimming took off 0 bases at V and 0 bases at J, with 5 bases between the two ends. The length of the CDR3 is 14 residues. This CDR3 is CASSEAGANYGYTF. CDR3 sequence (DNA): TGTGCCAGCAGTGAAGCAGGAGCTAACTATGGCTACACCTTC.